The clone carrying this T cell receptor (beta chain) was recorded a few times. Per the original methods: Reference gene primer amplification gave nucleated cell count estimates. Profiling relied on immunoSEQ multiplex PCR, and the TCRdb table lists in-frame clones only, not all of them. V, J and clone size were drawn from that table, and D and trimming were deduced from the DNA. Seen here are around 190,000 clones, more than 75% observed once, and the top ten hold roughly 17%. The CDR3 totals 14 residues. The trim removed 3 bases at V and 3 bases at J, leaving 4 bases unmatched. Germline CDR1 LNHDA, CDR2 SQIVND (reference sequence). Participant ages covered roughly 18 to 89 years across 25 or so US areas. Which cohort a participant joined came from the clinical history participants gave. These data originate in a study of blood T cell repertoires in COVID-19. Whole-study context: The cDNA or gDNA used as material had been derived from T cells, B-cell-depleted T cells, or PBMCs.

This sequence originates from a woman in her 50s with acute COVID-19. V is TRBV19 and J is TRBJ1-1; TRBD1 aligns across 7 bases. Sequenced: PBMCs or T cells enriched from blood (not recorded which). DNA for the CDR3: TGTGCCAGTAGTATCCCGCAGGGGGACACTGAAGCTTTCTTT. It is translated as CASSIPQGDTEAFF.